Below, 2 T cell receptor beta chains from the same sample are listed, as sequenced in a study of T cell clones after liver transplantation (dated by TCRdb to the late 2010s). Read against the paper, the sample's time point label means: pre-transplant. Library prep was done by the immunoSEQ multiplex PCR assay. As stored in TCRdb, this immuneACCESS dataset retains in-frame rearrangements with V and J assigned. A fraction of the clones does not appear; measured against another copy, unresolved V genes explain less than half of the discrepancy, and the remainder lacks a known reason. The table for this sample lists roughly 100,000 clones; roughly four fifths of them were counted only once. Over 0.75% of the sample is taken by the ten largest. The sample was CD4+ T cells from blood, taken before liver transplant. All receptors come from a human donor who received a liver transplant.

The chain uses TRBV27 and TRBJ1-2, with TRBD1 matching 9 bases. From germline, CDR1 is MNHEY and CDR2 SMNVEV (reference sequence). The CDR3 spans 13 residues. Germline trimming cut 7 bases from V and 8 bases from J; bases unmatched to any gene: 8. CDR3 region: CASKTGGAWGYTF. The CDR3, as DNA: TGTGCCAGCAAAACAGGGGGCGCTTGGGGCTACACCTTC.

This clone was observed a single time. Here the CDR3 DNA reads TGTGCCAGCAGTTTAGGGAGAGAGCAGTTCTTC. It is translated as CASSLGREQFF. This chain joins TRBV27 and TRBJ2-1, with a tentative D call TRBD2 (5 bases). Germline loops: CDR1 MNHEY, CDR2 SMNVEV (reference sequence). The CDR3 sequence is 11 residues long. Between the trimmed V and J ends, which lost 2 bases and 10 bases, there was a span of 6 bases.